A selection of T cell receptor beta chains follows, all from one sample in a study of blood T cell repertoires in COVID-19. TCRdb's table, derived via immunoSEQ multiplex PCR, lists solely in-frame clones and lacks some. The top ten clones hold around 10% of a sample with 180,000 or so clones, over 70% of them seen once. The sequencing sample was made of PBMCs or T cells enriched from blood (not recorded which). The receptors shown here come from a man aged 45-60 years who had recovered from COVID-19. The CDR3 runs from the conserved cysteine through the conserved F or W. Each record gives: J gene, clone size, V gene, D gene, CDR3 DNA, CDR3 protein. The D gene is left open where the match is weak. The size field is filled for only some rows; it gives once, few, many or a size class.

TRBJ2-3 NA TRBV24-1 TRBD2 TGTGCCACCAGTGATTTCCAGCGGGGGGGCCCAGATACGCAGTATTTT CATSDFQRGGPDTQYF
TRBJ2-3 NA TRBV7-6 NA TGTGCCAGCAGCTTAGCCCCCGGGGAAGATACGCAGTATTTT CASSLAPGEDTQYF
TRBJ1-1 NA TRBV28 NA TGTGCCAGCAGTTTAAACATGCCGAACACTGAAGCTTTCTTT CASSLNMPNTEAFF
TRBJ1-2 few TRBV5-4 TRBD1 TGTGCCAGCAGCTTGGCGAGACAGCTCCGGGACAGGGCCCATGGCTACACCTTC CASSLARQLRDRAHGYTF
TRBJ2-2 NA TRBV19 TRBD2 TGTGCCAGTAGTCGGCCTAGCGGAGGGAACACCGGGGAGCTGTTTTTT CASSRPSGGNTGELFF
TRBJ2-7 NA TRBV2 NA TGTGCCAGCAGCCCCAGACTCTCCTACGAGCAGTACTTC CASSPRLSYEQYF
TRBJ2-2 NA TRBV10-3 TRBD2 TGTGCCATCAGTGAGCTGGGCCTAGCGGGGGATCGCGCGAACACCGGGGAGCTGTTTTTT CAISELGLAGDRANTGELFF
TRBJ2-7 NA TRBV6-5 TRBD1 TGTGCCAGCAGGGAGACAGGGCGGAGATACGAGCAGTACTTC CASRETGRRYEQYF
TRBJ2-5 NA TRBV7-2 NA TGTGCCAGCAGCTCTCAGGGGCCTCTCCAAGAGACCCAGTACTTC CASSSQGPLQETQYF
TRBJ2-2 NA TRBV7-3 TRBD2 TGTGCCAGCAGCTGGGGACTAGCGGGCACCGGGGAGCTGTTTTTT CASSWGLAGTGELFF
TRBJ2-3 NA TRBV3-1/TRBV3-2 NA TGTGCCAGCAGCCGAACGACAGGGACTAGCACAGATACGCAGTATTTT CASSRTTGTSTDTQYF
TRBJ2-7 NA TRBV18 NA TGTGCCAGCTCACCCAGTAGCGGACCCTACGAGCAGTACTTC CASSPSSGPYEQYF
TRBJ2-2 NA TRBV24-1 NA TGTGCCACCAGTGATTTGCACCAGGAGAACACCGGGGAGCTGTTTTTT CATSDLHQENTGELFF
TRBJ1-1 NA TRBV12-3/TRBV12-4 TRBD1 TGTGCCAGCAGTTCACAGGGGAGGGAAGCTTTCTTT CASSSQGREAFF
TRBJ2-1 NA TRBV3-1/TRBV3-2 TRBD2 TGTGCCAGCAGCCGCCTCACTAGCGGGGGGGCCAGCATGTTCTTC CASSRLTSGGASMFF
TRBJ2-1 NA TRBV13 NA TGTGCCAGCAGGAAGCGTGATCAGTCCTACAATGAGCAGTTCTTC CASRKRDQSYNEQFF
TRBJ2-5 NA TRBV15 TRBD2 TGTGCCACCAGCGGTTTCCCGGGACTAGGGGAGACCCAGTACTTC CATSGFPGLGETQYF
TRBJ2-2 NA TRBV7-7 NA TGTGCCAGCAGCCCCGGACAGCCCACCGGGGAGCTGTTTTTT CASSPGQPTGELFF
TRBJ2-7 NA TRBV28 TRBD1 TGTGCCAGCAGTCGCCGACAGGGGGCAGACTACGAGCAGTACTTC CASSRRQGADYEQYF
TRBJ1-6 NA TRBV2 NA TGTGCCAGATCAGGGCAAGGCTCCTATAATTCACCCCTCCACTTT CARSGQGSYNSPLHF